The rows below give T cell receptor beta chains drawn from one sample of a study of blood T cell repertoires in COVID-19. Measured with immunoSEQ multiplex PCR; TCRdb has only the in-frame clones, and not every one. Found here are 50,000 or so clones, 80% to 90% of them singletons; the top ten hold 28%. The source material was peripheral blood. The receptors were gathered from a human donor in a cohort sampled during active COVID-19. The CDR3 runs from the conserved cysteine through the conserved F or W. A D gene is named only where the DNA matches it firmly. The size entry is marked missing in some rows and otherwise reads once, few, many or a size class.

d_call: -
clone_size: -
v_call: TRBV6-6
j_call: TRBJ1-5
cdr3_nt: TGTGCCAGCAGTTACTCGGAGAATCAGCCCCAGCATTTT
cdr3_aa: CASSYSENQPQHF

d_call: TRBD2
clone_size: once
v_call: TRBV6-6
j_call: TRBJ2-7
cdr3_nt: TGTGCCAGCAGTGAGTTAACGGGACTAGTCTACGAGCAGTACTTC
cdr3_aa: CASSELTGLVYEQYF

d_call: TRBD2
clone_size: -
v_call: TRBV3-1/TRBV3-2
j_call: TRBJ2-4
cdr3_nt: TGTGCCAGCAGTCCTCGGACTAGCGGGGCCAAAAACATTCAGTACTTC
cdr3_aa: CASSPRTSGAKNIQYF

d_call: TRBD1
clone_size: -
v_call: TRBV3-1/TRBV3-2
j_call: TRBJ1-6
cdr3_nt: TGTGCCAGCAGCCTCGACAGGGGCTCACCCCTCCACTTT
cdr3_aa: CASSLDRGSPLHF

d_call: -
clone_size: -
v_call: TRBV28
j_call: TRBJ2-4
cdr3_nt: TGTGCCAGCAGGCCTGGGCGGGGCCTAAACATTCAGTACTTC
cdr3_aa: CASRPGRGLNIQYF

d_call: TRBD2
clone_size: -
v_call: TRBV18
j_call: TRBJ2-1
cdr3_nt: TGTGCCAGCTCACCACGGAGTACTAGCGGGTACAATGAGCAGTTCTTC
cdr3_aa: CASSPRSTSGYNEQFF

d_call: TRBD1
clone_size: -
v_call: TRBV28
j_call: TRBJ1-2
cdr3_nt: TGTGCCAGCAGTTCTGGGGGAGATACAGGGGGCGACTATGGCTACACCTTC
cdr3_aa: CASSSGGDTGGDYGYTF

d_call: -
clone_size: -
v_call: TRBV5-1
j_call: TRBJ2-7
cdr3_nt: TGCGCCAGCAGCTGGGTGACAGGCGAGCAGTACTTC
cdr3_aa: CASSWVTGEQYF

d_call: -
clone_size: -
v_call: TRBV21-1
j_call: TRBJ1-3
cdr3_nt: TGTGCCAGCTCTACAATTCGGGACACCCGAAACACCATATATTTT
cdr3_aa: CASSTIRDTRNTIYF

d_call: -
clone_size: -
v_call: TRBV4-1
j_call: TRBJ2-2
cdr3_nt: TGCGCCAGCAGCGCGCGACAGAATCTGAACACCGGGGAGCTGTTTTTT
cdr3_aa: CASSARQNLNTGELFF

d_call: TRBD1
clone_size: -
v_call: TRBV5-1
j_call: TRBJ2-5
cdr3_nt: TGCGCCAGCAGCTTGGGTCTGGGACAGATAGAGACCCAGTACTTC
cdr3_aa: CASSLGLGQIETQYF

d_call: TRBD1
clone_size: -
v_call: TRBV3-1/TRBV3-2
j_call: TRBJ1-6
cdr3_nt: TGTGCCAGCAGCCAGGAGGGGGCCGTACGTGATTCACCCCTCCACTTT
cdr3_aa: CASSQEGAVRDSPLHF

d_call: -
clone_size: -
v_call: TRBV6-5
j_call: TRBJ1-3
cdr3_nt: TGTGCCACCAAAAGACAGGCCCTCTCTGGAAACACCATATATTTT
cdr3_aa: CATKRQALSGNTIYF

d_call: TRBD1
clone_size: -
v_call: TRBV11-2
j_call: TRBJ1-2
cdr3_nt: TGTGCCAGCAGCATGGACAGGGGCGTCTATGGCTACACCTTC
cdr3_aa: CASSMDRGVYGYTF

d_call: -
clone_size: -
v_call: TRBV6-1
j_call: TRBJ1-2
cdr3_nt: TGTGCCAGCAGTGAGGTCGGGAGACGGGGCTACACCTTC
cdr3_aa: CASSEVGRRGYTF

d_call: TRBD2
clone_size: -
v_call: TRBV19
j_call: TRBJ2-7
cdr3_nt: TGTGCCAGTAGTTTAGCCGGGACTAGTTCCTACGAGCAGTACTTC
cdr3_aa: CASSLAGTSSYEQYF

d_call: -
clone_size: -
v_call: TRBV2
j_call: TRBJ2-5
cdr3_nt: TGTGCCAGCGGCCAGCAAGAGACCCAGTACTTC
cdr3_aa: CASGQQETQYF

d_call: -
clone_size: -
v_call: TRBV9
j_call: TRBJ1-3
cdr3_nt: TGTGCCAGCAGCCCACAGCCCTCGGCGAGCTCTGGAAACACCATATATTTT
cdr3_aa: CASSPQPSASSGNTIYF

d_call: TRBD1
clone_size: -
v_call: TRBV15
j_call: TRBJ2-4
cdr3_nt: TGTGCCACCAGCAGAGAATTGTACAGGGGGCAAGACATTCAGTACTTC
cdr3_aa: CATSRELYRGQDIQYF

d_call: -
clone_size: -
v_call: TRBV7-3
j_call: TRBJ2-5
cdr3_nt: TGTGCCAGCAGCCCCAGACCGGGACAAGGGGAGACCCAGTACTTC
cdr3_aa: CASSPRPGQGETQYF

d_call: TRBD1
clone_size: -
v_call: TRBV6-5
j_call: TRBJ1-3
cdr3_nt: TGTGCCAGCAGCTCCGGGACAGGACCAAACACCATATATTTT
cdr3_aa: CASSSGTGPNTIYF

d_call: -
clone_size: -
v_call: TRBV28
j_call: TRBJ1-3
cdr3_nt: TGTGCCAGCAGTTTAAGGGGCTCCTCTGGAAACACCATATATTTT
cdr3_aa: CASSLRGSSGNTIYF

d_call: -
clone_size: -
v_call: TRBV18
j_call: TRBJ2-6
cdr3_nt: TGTGCCAGCTCACCGGTCAGTACAGGGCCCAGGGTCCTGACTTTC
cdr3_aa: CASSPVSTGPRVLTF

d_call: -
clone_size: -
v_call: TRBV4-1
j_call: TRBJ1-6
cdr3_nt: TGCGCCAGCAGTCAAGATATAGCGGTGTATAATTCACCCCTCCACTTT
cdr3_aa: CASSQDIAVYNSPLHF

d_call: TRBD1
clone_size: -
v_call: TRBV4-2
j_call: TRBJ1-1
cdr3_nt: TGTGCCAGCAGCCGACAGGGACAGGGTAACACTGAAGCTTTCTTT
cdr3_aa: CASSRQGQGNTEAFF

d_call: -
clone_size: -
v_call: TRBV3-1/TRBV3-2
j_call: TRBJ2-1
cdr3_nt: TGTGCCAGCAGCCAGAGGGTCGGGGAAAATGAGCAGTTCTTC
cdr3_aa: CASSQRVGENEQFF

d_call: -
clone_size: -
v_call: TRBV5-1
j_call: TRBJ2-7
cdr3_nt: TGCGCCAGCAGCTCAAGAGGGCGGGGAGGTTTCTACGAGCAGTACTTC
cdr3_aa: CASSSRGRGGFYEQYF

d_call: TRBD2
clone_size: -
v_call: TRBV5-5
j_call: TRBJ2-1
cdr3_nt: TGTGCCAGCAGCTTCTTGGGACTAGCGGGTGCAGGCTACAATGAGCAGTTCTTC
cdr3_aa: CASSFLGLAGAGYNEQFF